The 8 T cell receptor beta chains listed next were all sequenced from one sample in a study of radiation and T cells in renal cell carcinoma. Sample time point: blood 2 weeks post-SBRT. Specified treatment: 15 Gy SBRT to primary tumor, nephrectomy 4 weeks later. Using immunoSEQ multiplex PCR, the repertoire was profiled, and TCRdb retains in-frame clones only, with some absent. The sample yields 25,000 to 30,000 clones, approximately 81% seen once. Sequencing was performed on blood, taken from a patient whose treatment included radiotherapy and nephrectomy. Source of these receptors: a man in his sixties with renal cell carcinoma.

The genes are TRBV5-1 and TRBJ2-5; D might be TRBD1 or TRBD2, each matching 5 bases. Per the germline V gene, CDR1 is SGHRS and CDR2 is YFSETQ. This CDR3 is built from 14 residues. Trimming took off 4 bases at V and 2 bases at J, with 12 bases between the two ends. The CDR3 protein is CASSIRDEQETQYF. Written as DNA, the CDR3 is TGCGCCAGCAGCATCCGGGACGAACAAGAGACCCAGTACTTC.

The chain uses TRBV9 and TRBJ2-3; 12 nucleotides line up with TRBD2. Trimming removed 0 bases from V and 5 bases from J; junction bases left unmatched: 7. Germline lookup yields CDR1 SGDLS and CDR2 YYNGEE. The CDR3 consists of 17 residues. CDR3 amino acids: CASSVEYGGLAGDTQYF. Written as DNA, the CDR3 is TGTGCCAGCAGCGTAGAATACGGGGGACTAGCGGGAGATACGCAGTATTTT.

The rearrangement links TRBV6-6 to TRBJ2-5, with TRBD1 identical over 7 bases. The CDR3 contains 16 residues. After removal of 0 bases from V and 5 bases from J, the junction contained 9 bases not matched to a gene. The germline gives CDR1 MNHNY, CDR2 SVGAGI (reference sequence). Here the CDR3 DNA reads TGTGCCAGCAGTTACTCCCAGGGACAGTCCATGGAGACCCAGTACTTC. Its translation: CASSYSQGQSMETQYF.

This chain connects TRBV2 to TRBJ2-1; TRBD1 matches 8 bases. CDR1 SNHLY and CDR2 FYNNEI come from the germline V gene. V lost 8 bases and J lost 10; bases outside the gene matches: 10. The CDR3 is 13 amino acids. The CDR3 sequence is CASCWQGAGEQFF. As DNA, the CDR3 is TGTGCCAGCTGTTGGCAGGGGGCAGGGGAGCAGTTCTTC. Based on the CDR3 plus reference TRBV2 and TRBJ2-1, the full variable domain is EPEVTQTPSHQVTQMGQEVILRCVPISNHLYFYWYRQILGQKVEFLVSFYNNEISEKSEIFDDQFSVERPDGSNFTLKIRSTKLEDSAMYFCASCWQGAGEQFFGPGTRLTVL.

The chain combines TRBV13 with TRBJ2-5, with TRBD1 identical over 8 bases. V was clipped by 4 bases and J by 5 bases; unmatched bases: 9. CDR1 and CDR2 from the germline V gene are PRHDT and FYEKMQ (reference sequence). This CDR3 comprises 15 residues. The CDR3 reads CASSSRQWDRETQYF. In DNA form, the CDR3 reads TGTGCCAGCAGCTCGCGTCAATGGGACAGGGAGACCCAGTACTTC.

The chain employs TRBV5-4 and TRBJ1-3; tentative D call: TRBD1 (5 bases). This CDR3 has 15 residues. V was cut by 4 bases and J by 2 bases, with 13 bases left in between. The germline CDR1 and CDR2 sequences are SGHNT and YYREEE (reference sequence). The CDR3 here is CASSGGTTTGNTIYF. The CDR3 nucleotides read TGTGCCAGCAGCGGTGGGACTACGACTGGAAACACCATATATTTT.

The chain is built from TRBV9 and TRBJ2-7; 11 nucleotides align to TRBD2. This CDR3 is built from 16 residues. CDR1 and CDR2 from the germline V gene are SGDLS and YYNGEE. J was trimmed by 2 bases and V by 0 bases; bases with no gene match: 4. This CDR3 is CASSVEGTSGTYEQYF. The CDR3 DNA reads TGTGCCAGCAGCGTAGAGGGGACTAGCGGAACCTACGAGCAGTACTTC. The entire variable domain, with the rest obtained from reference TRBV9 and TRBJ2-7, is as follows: DSGVTQTPKHLITATGQRVTLRCSPRSGDLSVYWYQQSLDQGLQFLIQYYNGEERAKGNILERFSAQQFPDLHSELNLSSLELGDSALYFCASSVEGTSGTYEQYFGPGTRLTVT.

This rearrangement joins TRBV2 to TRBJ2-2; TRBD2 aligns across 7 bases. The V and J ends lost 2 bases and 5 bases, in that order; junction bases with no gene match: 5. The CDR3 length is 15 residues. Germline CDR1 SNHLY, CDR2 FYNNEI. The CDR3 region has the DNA TGTGCCAGCAGTGAATTAACAGCGGGGACCGGGGAGCTGTTTTTT. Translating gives CASSELTAGTGELFF. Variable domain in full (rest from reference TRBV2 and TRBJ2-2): EPEVTQTPSHQVTQMGQEVILRCVPISNHLYFYWYRQILGQKVEFLVSFYNNEISEKSEIFDDQFSVERPDGSNFTLKIRSTKLEDSAMYFCASSELTAGTGELFFGEGSRLTVL.